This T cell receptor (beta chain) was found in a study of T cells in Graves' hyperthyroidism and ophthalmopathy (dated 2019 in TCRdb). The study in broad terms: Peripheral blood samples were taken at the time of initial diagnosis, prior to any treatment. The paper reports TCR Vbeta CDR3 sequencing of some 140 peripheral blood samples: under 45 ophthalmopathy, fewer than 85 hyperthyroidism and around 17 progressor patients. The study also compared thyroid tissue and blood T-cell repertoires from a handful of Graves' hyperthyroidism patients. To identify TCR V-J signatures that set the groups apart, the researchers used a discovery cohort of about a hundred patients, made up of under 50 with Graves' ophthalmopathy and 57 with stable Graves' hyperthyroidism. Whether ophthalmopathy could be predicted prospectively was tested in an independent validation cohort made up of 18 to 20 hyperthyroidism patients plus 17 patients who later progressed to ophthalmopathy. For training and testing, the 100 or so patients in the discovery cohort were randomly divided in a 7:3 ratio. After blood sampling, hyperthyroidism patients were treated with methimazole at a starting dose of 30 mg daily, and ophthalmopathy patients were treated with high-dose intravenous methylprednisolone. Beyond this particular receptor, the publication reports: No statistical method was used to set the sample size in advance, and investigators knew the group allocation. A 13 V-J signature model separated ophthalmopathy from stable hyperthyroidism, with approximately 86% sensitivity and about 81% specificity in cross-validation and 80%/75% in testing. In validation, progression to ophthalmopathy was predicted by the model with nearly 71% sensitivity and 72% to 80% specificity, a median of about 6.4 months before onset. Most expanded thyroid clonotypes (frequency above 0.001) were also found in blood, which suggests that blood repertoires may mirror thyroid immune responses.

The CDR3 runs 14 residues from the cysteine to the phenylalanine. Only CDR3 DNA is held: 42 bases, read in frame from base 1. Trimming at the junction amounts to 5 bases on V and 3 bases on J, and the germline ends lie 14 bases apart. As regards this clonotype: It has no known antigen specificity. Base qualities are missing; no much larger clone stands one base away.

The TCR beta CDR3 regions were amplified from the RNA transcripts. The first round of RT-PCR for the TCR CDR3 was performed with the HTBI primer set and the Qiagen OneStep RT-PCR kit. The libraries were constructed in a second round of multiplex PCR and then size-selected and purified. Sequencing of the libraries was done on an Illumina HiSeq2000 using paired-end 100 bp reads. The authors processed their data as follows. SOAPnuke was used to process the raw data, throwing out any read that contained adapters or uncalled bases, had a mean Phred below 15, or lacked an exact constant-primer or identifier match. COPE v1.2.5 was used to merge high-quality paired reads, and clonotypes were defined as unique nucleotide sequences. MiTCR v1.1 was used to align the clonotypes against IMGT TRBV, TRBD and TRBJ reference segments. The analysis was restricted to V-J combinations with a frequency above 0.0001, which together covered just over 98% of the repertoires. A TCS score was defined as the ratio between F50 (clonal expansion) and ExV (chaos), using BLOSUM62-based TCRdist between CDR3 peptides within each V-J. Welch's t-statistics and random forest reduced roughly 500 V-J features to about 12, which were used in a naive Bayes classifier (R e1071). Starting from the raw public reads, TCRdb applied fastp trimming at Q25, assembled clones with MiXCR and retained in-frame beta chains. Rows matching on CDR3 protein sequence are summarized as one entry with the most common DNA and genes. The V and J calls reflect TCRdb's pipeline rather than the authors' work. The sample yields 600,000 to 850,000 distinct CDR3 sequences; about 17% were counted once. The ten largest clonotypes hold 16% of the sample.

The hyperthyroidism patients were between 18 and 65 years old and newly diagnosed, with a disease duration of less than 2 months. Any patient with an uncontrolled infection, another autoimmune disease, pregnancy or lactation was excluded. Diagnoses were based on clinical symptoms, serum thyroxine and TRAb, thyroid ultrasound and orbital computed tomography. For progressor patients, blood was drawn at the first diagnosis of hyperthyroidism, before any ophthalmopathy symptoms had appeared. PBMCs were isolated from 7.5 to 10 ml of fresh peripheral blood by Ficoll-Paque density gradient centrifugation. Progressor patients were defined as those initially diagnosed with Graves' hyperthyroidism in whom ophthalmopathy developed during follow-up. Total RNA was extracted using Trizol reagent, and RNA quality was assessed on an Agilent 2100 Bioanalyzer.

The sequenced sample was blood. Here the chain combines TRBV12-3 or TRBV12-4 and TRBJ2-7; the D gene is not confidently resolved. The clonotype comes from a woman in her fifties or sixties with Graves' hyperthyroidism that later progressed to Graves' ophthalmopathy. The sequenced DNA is TGTGCCAGCAGTCTCAAAAACAGACGCTACGAGCAGTACTTC. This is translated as CASSLKNRRYEQYF.